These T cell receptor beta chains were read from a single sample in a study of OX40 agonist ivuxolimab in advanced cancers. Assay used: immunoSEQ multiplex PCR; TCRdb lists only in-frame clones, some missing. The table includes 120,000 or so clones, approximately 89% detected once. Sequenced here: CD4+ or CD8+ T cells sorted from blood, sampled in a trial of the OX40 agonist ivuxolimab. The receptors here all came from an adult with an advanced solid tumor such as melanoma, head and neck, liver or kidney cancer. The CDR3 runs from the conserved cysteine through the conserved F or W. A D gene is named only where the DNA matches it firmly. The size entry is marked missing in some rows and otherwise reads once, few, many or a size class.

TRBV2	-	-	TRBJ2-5	TGTGCCAGCAGTGGCAGGGGAGGGGTGGGAGAGACCCAGTACTTC	CASSGRGGVGETQYF
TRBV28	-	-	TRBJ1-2	TGTGCCAGCTATACTACGGGGGTCCCTACCTACTATGGCTACACCTTC	CASYTTGVPTYYGYTF
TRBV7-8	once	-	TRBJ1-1	TGTGCCAGCAGCCACAGGAACACTGAAGCTTTCTTT	CASSHRNTEAFF
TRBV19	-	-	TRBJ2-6	TGTGCCAGTAGTAGTACCAGAATTATCTCTGGGGCCAACGTCCTGACTTTC	CASSSTRIISGANVLTF
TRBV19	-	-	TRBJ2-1	TGTGCCAGTAGTATAGATTTCCCGGCGGGGTCCTACAATGAGCAGTTCTTC	CASSIDFPAGSYNEQFF
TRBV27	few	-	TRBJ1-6	TGTGCCAGCAGTCTTACAGGGCCACATAATTCACCCCTCCACTTT	CASSLTGPHNSPLHF
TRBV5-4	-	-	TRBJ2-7	TGTGCCAGCAGCCGGGCAGGGGACGAGCAGTACTTC	CASSRAGDEQYF
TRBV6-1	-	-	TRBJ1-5	TGTGCCAGCAGTGAAGAGGTAAGAGAGGGGTTGAGCAATCAGCCCCAGCATTTT	CASSEEVREGLSNQPQHF
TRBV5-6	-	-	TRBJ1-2	TGTGCCAGCAGCCCATGGGCCCAGGGAAGGCATGGCTACACCTTC	CASSPWAQGRHGYTF
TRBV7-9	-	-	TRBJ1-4	TGTGCCAGCAGCTTAGGGGCTACAGGGTTTCGTGAAAAACTGTTTTTT	CASSLGATGFREKLFF
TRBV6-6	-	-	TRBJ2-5	TGTGCCAGCAGTTACTCGAACAGAAAAGAGACCCAGTACTTC	CASSYSNRKETQYF
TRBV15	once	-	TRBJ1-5	TGTGCCACCAGCAGAGCTTTGGGGCAGCCCAATCAGCCCCAGCATTTT	CATSRALGQPNQPQHF
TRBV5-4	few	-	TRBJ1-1	TGTGCCAGCAGCTTGCAGGGGAACACTGAAGCTTTCTTT	CASSLQGNTEAFF
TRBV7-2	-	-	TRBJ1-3	TGTGCCAGCAGCTTAGGTGCAGGTCCTGGAAACACCATATATTTT	CASSLGAGPGNTIYF
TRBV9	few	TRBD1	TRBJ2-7	TGTGCCAGCAGCGTCGGGACAGGGGCCGAGCAGTACTTC	CASSVGTGAEQYF
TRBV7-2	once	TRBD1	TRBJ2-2	TGTGCCAGCAGCTGGGGACAGGACACCGGGGAGCTGTTTTTT	CASSWGQDTGELFF
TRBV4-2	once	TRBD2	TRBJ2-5	TGTGCCAGCAGCCAAGCGGTCCGGTCCAGCGGGGGGGCACAAGAGACCCAGTACTTC	CASSQAVRSSGGAQETQYF
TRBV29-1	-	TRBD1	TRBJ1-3	TGCAGCGTTGCGACAGGGAACTCTGGAAACACCATATATTTT	CSVATGNSGNTIYF
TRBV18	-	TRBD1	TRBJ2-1	TGTGCCAGCTCACCACCCCCGACAGGGAGTTACAATGAGCAGTTCTTC	CASSPPPTGSYNEQFF
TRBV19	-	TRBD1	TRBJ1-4	TGTGCCAGTAGTATAGGCCCGTGGACAGGGGATGAAAAACTGTTTTTT	CASSIGPWTGDEKLFF
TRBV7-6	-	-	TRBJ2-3	TGTGCCAGCAGCTTAGCTGGGGTAGCCCCAGATACGCAGTATTTT	CASSLAGVAPDTQYF
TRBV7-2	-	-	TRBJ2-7	TGTGCCAGCAGCTTGCAGGGGAGCTCCTACGAGCAGTACTTC	CASSLQGSSYEQYF
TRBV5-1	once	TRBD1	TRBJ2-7	TGCGCCAGCAGCTTGGGACAGGGGAACTACGAGCAGTACTTC	CASSLGQGNYEQYF
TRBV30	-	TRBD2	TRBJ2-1	TGTGCCTGGAGTGTCCTAGCGGGGGGGTATGAGCAGTTCTTC	CAWSVLAGGYEQFF
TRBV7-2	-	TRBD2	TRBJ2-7	TGTGCCAGCAGCTCGACTAGCGGGGGTTACGAGCAGTACTTC	CASSSTSGGYEQYF
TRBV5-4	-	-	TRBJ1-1	TGTGCCAGCAGCGAATCTACCCAGGGTGACACTGAAGCTTTCTTT	CASSESTQGDTEAFF
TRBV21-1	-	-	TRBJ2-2	TGTGCCAGCAGCAAATCCGGGGGCAACACCGGGGAGCTGTTTTTT	CASSKSGGNTGELFF
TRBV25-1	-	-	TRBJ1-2	TGTGCCAGCAGTGAAAACAGCGGGGGCCCCCATGGCTACACCTTC	CASSENSGGPHGYTF
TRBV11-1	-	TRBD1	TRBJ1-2	TGTGCCAGCAGCACAAGGGACAGAGGAAGCTATGGCTACACCTTC	CASSTRDRGSYGYTF
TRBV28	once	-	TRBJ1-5	TGTGCCAGCAGTCCGGTACAGAGAAATCAGCCCCAGCATTTT	CASSPVQRNQPQHF
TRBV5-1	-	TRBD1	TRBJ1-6	TGCGCCAGCAGCCCTCTCCACCCATCGGACAGGGTCTCTAATTCACCCCTCCACTTT	CASSPLHPSDRVSNSPLHF